A selection of T cell receptor beta chains follows, all from one sample in a study of shared clonotypes between healthy human individuals. Libraries were prepared by immunoSEQ multiplex PCR; TCRdb keeps only in-frame clonotypes and omits some of them. The table includes 650,000 to 700,000 clones, around 91% detected once. Sequencing input: memory CD8+ T cells from PBMCs. These TCRs come from a man aged 18-30 years in good health. Some clones in this sample may be carry-over from other donors' samples. CDR3s include the opening cysteine and the closing phenylalanine or tryptophan. The D gene is left open where the match is weak. Clone size is given for some rows only: seen once, a few or many times, or a class if the clone is expanded.

TRBV9	TRBJ2-2	.	16	.	CASSVAFGTPTGELFF	TGTGCCAGCAGCGTAGCTTTTGGGACACCCACCGGGGAGCTGTTTTTT
TRBV27	TRBJ2-3	TRBD2	13	.	CASSLRLADTQYF	TGTGCCAGCAGTTTACGACTAGCGGATACGCAGTATTTT
TRBV27	TRBJ2-3	.	13	.	CASSLMVPDTQYF	TGTGCCAGCAGTTTAATGGTTCCCGATACGCAGTATTTT
TRBV9	TRBJ2-6	.	16	.	CASSGRGGTGANVLTF	TGTGCCAGCAGCGGACGTGGGGGGACTGGGGCCAACGTCCTGACTTTC
TRBV4-1	TRBJ1-3	.	15	.	CASSPGSGSGNTIYF	TGCGCCAGCAGCCCAGGCTCCGGCTCTGGAAACACCATATATTTT
TRBV27	TRBJ2-7	TRBD1	13	.	CASSVTGPLEQYF	TGTGCCAGCAGCGTGACAGGGCCTCTCGAGCAGTACTTC
TRBV19	TRBJ2-1	.	11	.	CASGTRIEQFF	TGTGCCTCCGGGACCCGCATCGAGCAGTTCTTC
TRBV19	TRBJ1-2	.	14	.	CASSIRGARYGYTF	TGTGCCAGTAGTATTAGGGGGGCGCGTTATGGCTACACCTTC
TRBV9	TRBJ2-3	.	15	.	CASSASLHYTDTQYF	TGTGCCAGCAGCGCGTCCCTTCATTACACGGATACGCAGTATTTT
TRBV11-2	TRBJ2-7	TRBD2	16	.	CASSSPYRLALGEQYF	TGTGCCAGCAGCTCCCCATACCGACTAGCTCTAGGGGAGCAGTACTTC
TRBV10-3	TRBJ2-7	TRBD2	16	.	CAISLPGTSGTYEQYF	TGTGCCATCAGTTTGCCCGGGACTAGCGGAACCTACGAGCAGTACTTC
TRBV19	TRBJ2-7	.	12	.	CASSIAGHEQYF	TGTGCCAGTAGTATCGCTGGGCACGAGCAGTACTTC
TRBV27	TRBJ2-5	TRBD2	16	once	CASSSHEASGRETQYF	TGTGCCAGCAGTTCCCATGAGGCTAGCGGCCGAGAGACCCAGTACTTC
TRBV27	TRBJ1-1	.	13	.	CASSFLGGTEAFF	TGTGCCAGCAGTTTTCTGGGTGGTACTGAAGCTTTCTTT
TRBV28	TRBJ2-5	TRBD2	17	once	CASSSPGEGAYQETQYF	TGTGCCAGCAGTTCCCCTGGGGAGGGAGCATACCAAGAGACCCAGTACTTC
TRBV12-5	TRBJ1-1	.	13	.	CASGKTTGTEAFF	TGTGCTAGTGGGAAAACTACCGGGACTGAAGCTTTCTTT
TRBV5-6	TRBJ2-1	.	14	once	CASSLKWRHNEQFF	TGTGCCAGCAGCTTGAAATGGCGGCACAATGAGCAGTTCTTC
TRBV28	TRBJ2-4	TRBD2	18	.	CASSLSAGVRLAKNIQYF	TGTGCCAGCAGTTTATCGGCGGGAGTGAGACTAGCCAAAAACATTCAGTACTTC
TRBV7-9	TRBJ2-5	.	12	.	CASSPDRPVKYF	TGTGCCAGCAGCCCCGATCGGCCGGTTAAGTACTTC
TRBV28	TRBJ2-6	.	16	.	CASSWSGEQGANVLTF	TGTGCCAGCAGCTGGTCGGGGGAACAAGGGGCCAACGTCCTGACTTTC
TRBV10-1	TRBJ1-2	TRBD1	20	.	CASNIKTTPGQGRLTYGYTF	TGCGCCAGCAATATCAAAACTACTCCGGGACAGGGACGGCTAACCTATGGCTACACCTTC
TRBV4-2	TRBJ1-2	.	13	.	CASSPPARYGYTF	TGTGCCAGCAGCCCCCCCGCAAGGTATGGCTACACCTTC
TRBV2	TRBJ2-7	.	16	.	CASSDLSGTLSHEQYF	TGTGCCAGCAGTGATCTTTCCGGGACACTTTCCCACGAGCAGTACTTC
TRBV7-9	TRBJ1-1	.	17	once	CASSIAGEIDKHTEAFF	TGTGCCAGCAGCATTGCGGGGGAGATCGACAAGCACACTGAAGCTTTCTTT
TRBV10-3	TRBJ1-1	.	13	few	CATNHGAGGEAFF	TGTGCCACCAACCACGGTGCCGGTGGAGAAGCTTTCTTT
TRBV4-1	TRBJ2-7	TRBD2	22	once	CASSLSPFLSSVSGRHTYEQYF	TGCGCCAGCAGCCTTTCCCCCTTCCTCTCTTCTGTTAGCGGGAGGCATACCTACGAGCAGTACTTC
TRBV2	TRBJ2-2	TRBD1	16	.	CASRRDSTFSTGELFF	TGTGCCAGCAGGAGGGACAGCACCTTCTCCACCGGGGAGCTGTTTTTT
TRBV30	TRBJ1-6	.	16	.	CAWSPRVRARNSPLHF	TGTGCCTGGAGTCCCCGGGTCAGGGCGCGAAATTCACCCCTCCACTTT
TRBV11-2	TRBJ2-1	.	14	once	CASSLGWGPNEQFF	TGTGCCAGCAGCTTAGGGTGGGGCCCAAATGAGCAGTTCTTC
TRBV6-5	TRBJ1-2	.	13	.	CASQDLRLYGYTF	TGTGCCAGTCAGGACCTACGCCTCTATGGCTACACCTTC
TRBV11-2	TRBJ1-1	.	14	.	CASTRWGQNTEAFF	TGTGCCTCTACGAGGTGGGGGCAGAACACTGAAGCTTTCTTT
TRBV27	TRBJ1-1	TRBD1	20	.	CASSSSSLSPGQGIYTEAFF	TGTGCCAGCAGTTCCTCATCGCTTTCTCCGGGACAGGGCATATACACTGAAGCTTTCTTT
TRBV15	TRBJ2-7	TRBD1	16	few	CATSDRDRTYSYEQYF	TGTGCCACCAGCGACCGGGACAGGACTTACTCCTACGAGCAGTACTTC
TRBV7-6	TRBJ2-5	.	13	.	CASSPTDTPLQYF	TGTGCCAGCAGCCCAACAGACACCCCCTTGCAGTACTTC
TRBV10-2	TRBJ2-1	.	13	.	CASRSGLNNEQFF	TGCGCCAGCAGGAGCGGGTTGAACAATGAGCAGTTCTTC
TRBV28	TRBJ2-7	.	12	.	CASKGHSYEQYF	TGTGCCAGCAAGGGCCACTCCTACGAGCAGTACTTC
TRBV6-5	TRBJ2-7	.	12	.	CASREGGYEQYF	TGTGCCAGCAGGGAGGGTGGCTACGAGCAGTACTTC
TRBV27	TRBJ2-6	.	17	.	CASTTGRISSGANVLTF	TGTGCCAGCACCACGGGCAGAATAAGCTCTGGGGCCAACGTCCTGACTTTC
TRBV19	TRBJ2-2	.	17	.	CASSIPHRPGHTGELFF	TGTGCCAGTAGTATTCCCCACCGACCGGGCCACACCGGGGAGCTGTTTTTT
TRBV7-9	TRBJ1-1	.	15	.	CASSIRKHPYTEAFF	TGTGCCAGCAGCATCAGAAAACACCCGTACACTGAAGCTTTCTTT
TRBV10-3	TRBJ2-7	.	15	.	CAISDYSTTSYEQYF	TGTGCCATCTCGGACTACTCAACGACCTCCTACGAGCAGTACTTC
TRBV5-5	TRBJ1-1	.	16	.	CASSWGTTRWNTEAFF	TGTGCCAGCAGCTGGGGGACAACCCGGTGGAACACTGAAGCTTTCTTT
TRBV15	TRBJ2-3	.	16	.	CATSRGGGGASDTQYF	TGTGCCACCAGCAGAGGGGGAGGGGGGGCATCAGATACGCAGTATTTT
TRBV5-1	TRBJ2-7	TRBD1	14	.	CASSSSGTAPEQYF	TGCGCCAGCAGCTCTTCAGGGACAGCGCCGGAGCAGTACTTC
TRBV4-1	TRBJ2-7	TRBD2	15	.	CASSQTPGLVYEQYF	TGCGCCAGCAGCCAAACTCCGGGACTAGTATACGAGCAGTACTTC
TRBV27	TRBJ2-1	TRBD2	18	.	CASSLSIRTSGRANEQFF	TGTGCCAGCAGTTTATCGATAAGGACTAGCGGGAGGGCGAATGAGCAGTTCTTC